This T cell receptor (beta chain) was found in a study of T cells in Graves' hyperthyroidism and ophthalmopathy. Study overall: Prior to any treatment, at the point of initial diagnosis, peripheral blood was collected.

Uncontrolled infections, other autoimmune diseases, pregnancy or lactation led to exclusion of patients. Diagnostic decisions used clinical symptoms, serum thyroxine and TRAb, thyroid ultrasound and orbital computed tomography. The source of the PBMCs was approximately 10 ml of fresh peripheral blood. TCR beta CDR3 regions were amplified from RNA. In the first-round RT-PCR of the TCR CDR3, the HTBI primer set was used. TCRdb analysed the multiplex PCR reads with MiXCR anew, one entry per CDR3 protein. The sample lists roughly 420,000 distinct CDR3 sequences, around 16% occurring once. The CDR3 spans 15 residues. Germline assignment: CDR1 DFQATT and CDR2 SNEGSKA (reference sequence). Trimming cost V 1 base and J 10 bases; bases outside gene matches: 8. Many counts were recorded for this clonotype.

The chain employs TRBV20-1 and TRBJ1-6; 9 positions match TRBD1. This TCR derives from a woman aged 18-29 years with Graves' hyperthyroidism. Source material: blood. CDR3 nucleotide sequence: TGCAGTGCTAGAGTCGGGACAGGGCTTGGGTCACCCCTCCACTTT. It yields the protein CSARVGTGLGSPLHF.